Shown below are 11 T cell receptor beta chains from a single sample sequenced in a study of blood T cell repertoires in COVID-19. Repertoires were generated with immunoSEQ multiplex PCR, while TCRdb's copy carries only in-frame clones and drops some. The table lists 40,000 to 55,000 clones, over 70% of them singletons. The sequencing sample was made of peripheral blood. These receptors were taken from a man aged 65 to 85 with acute or convalescent COVID-19.

This sequence joins TRBV7-9 and TRBJ2-3, with D possibly matching TRBD1 (5 bases). Germline lookup yields CDR1 SEHNR and CDR2 FQNEAQ (reference sequence). With 4 bases removed from V and 3 bases from J, the gap between germline ends came to 14 bases. The CDR3 extends over 15 amino acids. The CDR3 sequence is CASSSGHLGTDTQYF. The CDR3 region has the DNA TGTGCCAGCAGCTCAGGACACCTAGGAACAGATACGCAGTATTTT.

The chain uses TRBV28 and TRBJ1-2, with a weak D call TRBD1 (6 bases). V dropped 2 bases and J dropped 4 bases, with 14 bases sitting between them. The length of the CDR3 is 15 residues. Germline loops: CDR1 MDHEN, CDR2 SYDVKM. This chain's CDR3 is CASSLGWGRVYGYTF. As DNA, the CDR3 is TGTGCCAGCAGTTTAGGTTGGGGGCGGGTCTATGGCTACACCTTC.

The chain employs TRBV11-1 and TRBJ1-2; TRBD1 matches 12 bases. Per germline, CDR1 SGHAT and CDR2 FQDESV (reference sequence). V lost 5 bases to trimming and J lost 13 bases; unmatched junction nucleotides: 8. This CDR3 region has 13 residues. The CDR3 DNA reads TGTGCCAGCAGCCCCCGGGACAGGGGGCCCAGCACCTTC. It specifies CASSPRDRGPSTF.

This chain connects TRBV2 to TRBJ1-1, with D possibly being TRBD1 (6 bases). In germline, CDR1 is SNHLY, CDR2 FYNNEI. The CDR3 is made up of 15 amino acids. Deletions cut 2 bases from V and 5 bases from J, with 15 bases between. CDR3 DNA sequence: TGTGCCAGCAGTGAATTCGTACAACAGGGAACTGAAGCTTTCTTT. This sequence encodes CASSEFVQQGTEAFF.

This chain uses TRBV6-5 with TRBJ1-1, with 9 bases aligning to TRBD1. Trimming at V came to 7 bases and at J to 4 bases, leaving 4 bases not matched to a gene. This CDR3 has 13 residues. The germline gives CDR1 MNHEY, CDR2 SVGAGI. The CDR3 DNA reads as TGTGCCAGCACCAGGACAGGGGTCACTGAAGCTTTCTTT. This sequence encodes CASTRTGVTEAFF.

The chain couples TRBV7-9 to TRBJ1-2; weak D call: TRBD1 (6 bases). The CDR3 loop spans 14 amino acids. V lost 5 bases to trimming and J lost 2 bases, with 12 bases between them. Germline loops: CDR1 SEHNR, CDR2 FQNEAQ (reference sequence). CDR3 in DNA: TGTGCCAGCAGCCGCGACAGGTTGAACTATGGCTACACCTTC. It codes for CASSRDRLNYGYTF.

V usage is TRBV27 and J usage is TRBJ1-6; perhaps TRBD1 as D (5 bases). V was trimmed by 3 bases and J by 9 bases, leaving 12 bases between them. The CDR3 length is 14 residues. CDR1 is MNHEY and CDR2 is SMNVEV in the germline V gene (reference sequence). The CDR3 DNA follows: TGTGCCAGCAGTTTTTGGCAGGGCGGTTCACCCCTCCACTTT. Its protein is CASSFWQGGSPLHF.

This chain connects TRBV12-3 or TRBV12-4 to TRBJ1-5; tentatively, D is TRBD1 (6 bases). This CDR3 is built from 13 residues. Trimming cost V 5 bases and J 9 bases, with 14 bases left between them. CDR3: CASSRTDVVPQHF. Written as DNA, the CDR3 is TGTGCCAGCAGTAGGACAGACGTGGTGCCCCAGCATTTT.

This sequence joins TRBV19 and TRBJ2-5; 12 positions agree with TRBD1. Germline CDR1 is LNHDA and CDR2 is SQIVND (reference sequence). V trimming: 8 bases; J trimming: 5 bases; junction bases outside the gene matches: 3. CDR3 length: 13 amino acids. CDR3: CASGDRGLETQYF. The CDR3 nucleotides are TGTGCCAGTGGGGACAGGGGGCTGGAGACCCAGTACTTC.

The CDR3 nucleotides read TGCGCCAGCAGTGAAGAGGTCCCCACCCTTAACTATGGCTACACCTTC. Residues: CASSEEVPTLNYGYTF. The V call is TRBV10-2, the J call TRBJ1-2; no clear D. The V end lost 3 bases, the J end lost 1 base, and 15 bases lay between the germline ends. CDR1 WSHSY and CDR2 SAAADI come from the germline V gene. The CDR3 runs to 16 residues.

The V and J genes are TRBV18 and TRBJ1-1; TRBD1 agrees at 8 bases. The CDR3 is 14 residues long. V lost 6 bases to trimming and J lost 1 base; unmatched junction nucleotides: 4. Germline CDR1 is KGHSH and CDR2 is LQKENI. The CDR3 DNA is TGTGCCAGCTCCCGTGGACAGGGGAACACTGAAGCTTTCTTT. It specifies CASSRGQGNTEAFF.